The clone carrying this T cell receptor beta chain was seen only once. Measured with immunoSEQ multiplex PCR; TCRdb has only the in-frame clones, and not every one. The sample yields approximately 120,000 clones, roughly 88% seen once. This sample was taken from a study of blood T cell repertoires in COVID-19. At the level of the study: Specimens from acute and convalescent COVID-19 originated in the United States, Italy and Spain. T cells, B-cell-depleted T cells, or PBMCs provided the cDNA or gDNA that served as material.

The CDR3 totals 14 residues. In germline, CDR1 is MNHEY, CDR2 SMNVEV (reference sequence). With 5 bases clipped from V and 6 bases from J, the junction kept 5 bases outside the gene matches. Sequenced sample: peripheral blood. The clonotype was recovered from a woman older than 75 with active or convalescent COVID-19. The V call is TRBV27, the J call TRBJ1-2, with 11 positions matching TRBD1. The CDR3 protein is CASSEGQGADGYTF. As DNA, the CDR3 is TGTGCCAGCAGTGAAGGACAGGGGGCCGATGGCTACACCTTC.